A single sample is the source of the 28 T cell receptor beta chains below, sequenced in a study of blood T cell repertoires in COVID-19. The table came from immunoSEQ multiplex PCR; TCRdb's copy has only in-frame clones and leaves some out. The table has approximately 300,000 clones, around 90% seen once; the top ten hold 2.6%. The sample taken for sequencing was PBMCs or T cells enriched from blood (not recorded which). These receptors originate from a man in his fifties or sixties who had recovered from COVID-19.

The chain's CDR3 is CSASFRGTDTQYF. CDR3 nucleotides: TGCAGTGCTAGTTTCCGGGGTACAGATACGCAGTATTTT. The chain has TRBV20-1 and TRBJ2-3, with a possible D match to TRBD2 (5 bases). The ends were cut back, 3 bases at V and 3 bases at J, with 10 bases in the middle. Germline V CDR1 and CDR2: DFQATT, SNEGSKA (reference sequence). This CDR3 has 13 residues.

This chain links TRBV24-1 with TRBJ2-1, with 8 bases aligning to TRBD2. The trim removed 1 base at V and 4 bases at J, leaving 5 bases unmatched. The CDR3 spans 16 residues. The V gene's germline CDR1 is KGHDR and CDR2 SFDVKD. The CDR3 DNA reads as TGTGCCACCAGTGATTTCGTGACTAGCGCATACAATGAGCAGTTCTTC. It is translated as CATSDFVTSAYNEQFF.

V and J are TRBV28 and TRBJ1-6; 7 bases align to TRBD1. The J segment lost 5 bases and the V segment lost 6 bases, leaving 1 base of the junction unmatched. Germline CDR1 and CDR2: MDHEN and SYDVKM. The CDR3 extends over 13 amino acids. The chain's CDR3 is CASRTGNNSPLHF. The CDR3 region has the DNA TGTGCCAGCAGGACAGGGAATAATTCACCCCTCCACTTT.

The chain employs TRBV2 and TRBJ2-7; 9 nucleotides align to TRBD1. The V gene's germline CDR1 is SNHLY and CDR2 FYNNEI. Trimming at V came to 2 bases and at J to 5 bases, leaving 4 bases not matched to a gene. The CDR3 has 14 residues. The CDR3 protein is CASSERDRVNEQYF. Written as DNA, the CDR3 is TGTGCCAGCAGTGAAAGGGACAGGGTCAACGAGCAGTACTTC.

This clone was observed a single time. The chain uses TRBV3-1 (or the pseudogene TRBV3-2) and TRBJ1-2, with 7 positions matching TRBD1. Germline-derived CDR1 and CDR2 are LGHDT and YNNKEL (reference sequence). V gave up 1 base and J gave up 7 bases; unmatched junction bases: 3. CDR3 size: 13 residues. CDR3 DNA: TGTGCCAGCAGCCAAGTAGGGGGCGGTGGCTACACCTTC. Its protein product is CASSQVGGGGYTF.

This chain links TRBV2 with TRBJ2-7; 11 bases are shared with TRBD1. The CDR3 runs to 14 residues. CDR1 and CDR2 from the germline V gene are SNHLY and FYNNEI. The junction had 6 bases not matched to a gene; V was cut back by 7 bases and J by 4 bases. The CDR3 reads CASKYGTGGYEQYF. The CDR3 DNA is TGTGCCAGCAAGTACGGGACAGGGGGATACGAGCAGTACTTC.

The chain combines TRBV11-3 with TRBJ1-3; D gene ambiguous. The CDR3 runs to 15 residues. V lost 0 bases, J lost 7 bases, and 13 bases lay in between. The germline CDR1 and CDR2 sequences are SGHNT and YENEEA. CDR3: CASSLDFGAGNTIYF. CDR3 in DNA: TGTGCCAGCAGCTTAGATTTCGGAGCCGGGAACACCATATATTTT.

This clone appeared a single time. The CDR3 DNA follows: TGTGCCACCAGTTCACTAGCGGGAGTGGGAAGCACAGATACGCAGTATTTT. Amino acids: CATSSLAGVGSTDTQYF. The genes are TRBV24-1 and TRBJ2-3; 11 bases fit TRBD2. Germline V CDR1 and CDR2: KGHDR, SFDVKD. J lost 0 bases, V lost 6 bases, and 7 bases had no gene match. The CDR3 runs 17 residues.

The rearrangement uses TRBV4-1 and TRBJ2-1, with 10 bases matching TRBD2. The CDR3 is 15 amino acids. With V trimmed by 1 base and J by 4 bases, 1 base remained unmatched. Germline V gives CDR1 MGHRA, CDR2 YSYEKL. The CDR3 coding sequence is TGCGCCAGCAGCCAAGTAGCGGGGGGATACAATGAGCAGTTCTTC. Residues: CASSQVAGGYNEQFF.

The chain couples TRBV4-2 to TRBJ2-2; TRBD2 matches at 10 bases. V lost 3 bases, J lost 4 bases, and 8 bases stayed unmatched. Per germline, CDR1 LGHNA and CDR2 YNFKEQ. The CDR3 has 17 residues. The CDR3, as DNA: TGTGCCAGCAGCCAGAGGACAGCGGGAGGGCCCACCGGGGAGCTGTTTTTT. Encoded protein: CASSQRTAGGPTGELFF.

The chain is built from TRBV5-1 and TRBJ1-1; 10 nucleotides line up with TRBD1. Germline values: CDR1 SGHRS, CDR2 YFSETQ. The CDR3 extends over 15 amino acids. V dropped 0 bases and J dropped 4; count of bases not matched to a gene: 3. CDR3 nucleotides: TGCGCCAGCAGCTTGGGACAGGGGGCGGGCACTGAAGCTTTCTTT. Protein product: CASSLGQGAGTEAFF.

Only a few counts were recorded for this clone. This chain links TRBV6-4 with TRBJ2-1; 15 positions agree with TRBD2. The CDR3 length is 13 residues. The V gene end was trimmed by 6 bases and the J gene end by 12 bases; junction bases not matched to a gene: 3. Germline V gene lookup returns CDR1 MRHNA and CDR2 SNTAGT. In DNA, the CDR3 is TGTGCCAGCAGAGGACTAGCGGGGGGGCCGCAGTTCTTC. This translates into CASRGLAGGPQFF.

The gene calls are TRBV9 and TRBJ2-1, with TRBD2 matching over 10 bases. The CDR3 spans 18 residues. The germline V gene encodes CDR1 SGDLS and CDR2 YYNGEE. The V and J ends lost 3 bases and 7 bases, in that order; junction bases with no gene match: 16. In nucleotides, the CDR3 is TGTGCCAGCAGCGCCCACCAGGGCTTAGCGGGAGGAAGGAATGAGCAGTTCTTC. Its translation is CASSAHQGLAGGRNEQFF.

This chain joins TRBV4-1 and TRBJ1-2; maybe TRBD1 (5 bases). Germline lookup yields CDR1 MGHRA and CDR2 YSYEKL. Trimming removed 1 base at V and 8 bases at J, with 11 bases between. CDR3 length: 13 amino acids. This CDR3 is CASSQVQGEGYTF. In DNA, the CDR3 is TGCGCCAGCAGCCAAGTTCAGGGCGAGGGCTACACCTTC.

The rearrangement links TRBV18 to TRBJ2-5, with unresolved D. The V gene's germline CDR1 is KGHSH and CDR2 LQKENI. This CDR3 has 14 residues. V gave up 1 base and J gave up 1 base, with 7 bases separating them. The CDR3 loop is CASSPLQAQETQYF. For the CDR3, the DNA is TGTGCCAGCTCACCACTTCAGGCCCAAGAGACCCAGTACTTC.

The CDR3 nucleotides read TGTGCCAGCTCACCGGGGAGGTCGCCCTACAATGAGCAGTTCTTC. This encodes CASSPGRSPYNEQFF. The chain couples TRBV18 to TRBJ2-1, with D possibly matching TRBD2 (6 bases). Between the trimmed V and J ends, which lost 3 bases and 2 bases, there was a span of 11 bases. The CDR3 runs to 15 residues. Per germline, CDR1 KGHSH and CDR2 LQKENI. Filled out from reference TRBV18 and TRBJ2-1, the complete variable domain reads NAGVMQNPRHLVRRRGQEARLRCSPMKGHSHVYWYRQLPEEGLKFMVYLQKENIIDESGMPKERFSAEFPKEGPSILRIQQVVRGDSAAYFCASSPGRSPYNEQFFGPGTRLTVL.

The chain has TRBV10-2 and TRBJ1-1; a possible D gene is TRBD1 (5 bases). The length of the CDR3 is 13 residues. V shed 5 bases and J shed 2 bases, with 9 bases lying between them. Germline CDR1 is WSHSY and CDR2 is SAAADI. DNA for the CDR3: TGCGCCAGCAGTAGGGGCCCCAACACTGAAGCTTTCTTT. Translating it yields CASSRGPNTEAFF.

CDR3: CASSQLGVPRAQHF. The CDR3 DNA is TGTGCCAGCAGTCAGCTAGGGGTCCCCCGAGCCCAGCATTTT. The genes are TRBV6-2 or TRBV6-3 and TRBJ1-5; D might be TRBD1 (5 bases). Germline-derived CDR1 and CDR2 are MNHEY and SVGEGT. The CDR3 has 14 residues. V lost 5 bases to trimming and J lost 11 bases, with 19 bases between them.

For this clone: Distinct nucleotide sequences in the sample also encode this CDR3. The V call is TRBV25-1, the J call TRBJ1-2, with a possible D match to TRBD1 (6 bases). Germline values: CDR1 MGHDK, CDR2 SYGVNS. The CDR3 sequence is 12 residues long. V lost 3 bases to trimming and J lost 8 bases, with 10 bases between them. The DNA of the CDR3 is TGTGCCAGCAGTGAGCCAGGGGACGGCTACACCTTC. This codes for CASSEPGDGYTF.

This clone was found a few times. Other nucleotide sequences from this sample produce the same CDR3. The chain uses TRBV3-1 (or the pseudogene TRBV3-2) and TRBJ1-1; TRBD1 might be the D (5 bases). The CDR3 has 13 amino acids. Trimming cost V 1 base and J 4 bases, with 7 bases left between them. Germline CDR1 LGHDT, CDR2 YNNKEL (reference sequence). As DNA, the CDR3 is TGTGCCAGCAGCCAAGCGGGGGGCACTGAAGCTTTCTTT. Amino acids: CASSQAGGTEAFF.

This chain joins TRBV3-1 (or the pseudogene TRBV3-2) and TRBJ1-2; weak D call: TRBD1 (6 bases). V gave up 1 base and J gave up 0 bases, with 9 bases separating them. The CDR3 extends over 15 amino acids. Per the germline V gene, CDR1 is LGHDT and CDR2 is YNNKEL (reference sequence). CDR3 protein: CASSQVSGANYGYTF. For the CDR3, the DNA is TGTGCCAGCAGCCAAGTATCAGGGGCTAACTATGGCTACACCTTC.

V and J are TRBV7-9 and TRBJ2-7; 7 bases are shared with TRBD1. Trimming at V came to 8 bases and at J to 2 bases, leaving 12 bases not matched to a gene. Germline V gene lookup returns CDR1 SEHNR and CDR2 FQNEAQ (reference sequence). This CDR3 contains 15 residues. The CDR3 nucleotides are TGTGCCAGCGGCAAAAGCCGGGACAGCCCCTACGAGCAGTACTTC. It is translated as CASGKSRDSPYEQYF.

This chain connects TRBV28 to TRBJ2-2, with D possibly matching TRBD2 (6 bases). The germline V and J ends were trimmed by 6 bases and 2 bases, with 25 bases remaining between them. Germline CDR1 MDHEN, CDR2 SYDVKM. CDR3 length: 19 residues. The CDR3 nucleotides are TGTGCCAGCAGCCCCGGGGGTTATTCGGGCAGCCACAACACCGGGGAGCTGTTTTTT. As protein: CASSPGGYSGSHNTGELFF.

This sequence joins TRBV7-2 and TRBJ2-1; 8 bases agree with TRBD1. CDR3 length: 15 residues. V lost 3 bases to trimming and J lost 7 bases; unmatched junction nucleotides: 8. Germline values: CDR1 SGHTA, CDR2 FQGNSA. CDR3 bases: TGTGCCAGCAGCTTCGACAGGGGATCTCAAAATGAGCAGTTCTTC. Its protein product is CASSFDRGSQNEQFF.

This clone was picked up a small number of times. This rearrangement joins TRBV27 to TRBJ2-4, with D unresolved. The CDR3 covers 15 residues. Germline V gene data show CDR1 as MNHEY and CDR2 as SMNVEV (reference sequence). Trimming stripped 6 bases from V and 2 bases from J, with 14 bases between. The CDR3 nucleotides are TGTGCCAGCAGGCCAACGACACCTCCCAAAAACATTCAGTACTTC. Translation gives CASRPTTPPKNIQYF.

V and J are TRBV29-1 and TRBJ2-1, with 11 positions matching TRBD2. The V and J ends lost 4 bases and 2 bases, in that order; junction bases with no gene match: 1. Per the germline V gene, CDR1 is SQVTM and CDR2 is ANQGSEA. CDR3 length equals 14 residues. The CDR3 protein is CSVATSGTYNEQFF. CDR3 sequence (DNA): TGCAGCGTTGCGACTAGCGGGACCTACAATGAGCAGTTCTTC.

The gene calls are TRBV6-5 and TRBJ2-7; D ambiguous. CDR1 is MNHEY, CDR2 SVGAGI, per germline. Trimming cost V 8 bases and J 6 bases, with 20 bases left between them. The CDR3 spans 14 residues. DNA of the CDR3: TGTGCCAGCGAAGAGAGCTCCCGGTCCCCCGAGCAGTACTTC. Translation: CASEESSRSPEQYF.

The V and J genes are TRBV11-3 and TRBJ2-7, with D possibly being TRBD1 (7 bases). This CDR3 region has 13 residues. Germline CDR1 SGHNT, CDR2 YENEEA. V was trimmed by 6 bases and J by 4 bases, leaving 13 bases between them. CDR3 in DNA: TGTGCCAGCAGGACCAGGGGGGAGTACGAGCAGTACTTC. This codes for CASRTRGEYEQYF.